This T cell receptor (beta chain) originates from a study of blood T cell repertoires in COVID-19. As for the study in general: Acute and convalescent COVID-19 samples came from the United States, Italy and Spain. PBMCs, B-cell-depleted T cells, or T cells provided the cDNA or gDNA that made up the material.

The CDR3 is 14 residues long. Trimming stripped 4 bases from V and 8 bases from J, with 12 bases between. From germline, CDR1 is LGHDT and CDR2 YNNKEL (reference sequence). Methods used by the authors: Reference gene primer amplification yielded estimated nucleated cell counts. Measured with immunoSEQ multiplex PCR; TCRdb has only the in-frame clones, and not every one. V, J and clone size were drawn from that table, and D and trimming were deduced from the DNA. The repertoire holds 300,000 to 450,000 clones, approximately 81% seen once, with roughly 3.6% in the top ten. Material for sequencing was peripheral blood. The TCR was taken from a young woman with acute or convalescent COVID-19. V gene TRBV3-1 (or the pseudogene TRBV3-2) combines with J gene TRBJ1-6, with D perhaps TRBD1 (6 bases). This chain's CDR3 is CASSPAGDDSPLHF. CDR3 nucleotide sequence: TGTGCCAGCAGCCCGGCAGGGGATGATTCACCCCTCCACTTT.